The entry below describes one T cell receptor beta chain. This sample is drawn from a study of shared clonotypes between healthy human individuals. The V end was cut by 6 bases, the J end by 8 bases, with 41 bases between. Germline CDR1 WNHNN, CDR2 SYGVQD (reference sequence). There are 22 residues in the CDR3. TCRdb keeps only in-frame clones here, not all; method: immunoSEQ multiplex PCR. This table has around 2.3 million clones, approximately 96% appearing once. The chain joins TRBV10-1 to TRBJ2-1; D might be TRBD2 (10 bases). Sequencing was performed on naive CD4+ T cells sorted from blood. Subset denoted: CD45RA+ positively selected. The source is a man younger than 35 in good health. CDR3 protein: CASSFNRGQGVGSGRAGDEQFF. CDR3 sequence (DNA): TGCGCCAGCAGCTTCAACCGGGGACAGGGTGTGGGGAGCGGGAGGGCCGGCGATGAGCAGTTCTTC.